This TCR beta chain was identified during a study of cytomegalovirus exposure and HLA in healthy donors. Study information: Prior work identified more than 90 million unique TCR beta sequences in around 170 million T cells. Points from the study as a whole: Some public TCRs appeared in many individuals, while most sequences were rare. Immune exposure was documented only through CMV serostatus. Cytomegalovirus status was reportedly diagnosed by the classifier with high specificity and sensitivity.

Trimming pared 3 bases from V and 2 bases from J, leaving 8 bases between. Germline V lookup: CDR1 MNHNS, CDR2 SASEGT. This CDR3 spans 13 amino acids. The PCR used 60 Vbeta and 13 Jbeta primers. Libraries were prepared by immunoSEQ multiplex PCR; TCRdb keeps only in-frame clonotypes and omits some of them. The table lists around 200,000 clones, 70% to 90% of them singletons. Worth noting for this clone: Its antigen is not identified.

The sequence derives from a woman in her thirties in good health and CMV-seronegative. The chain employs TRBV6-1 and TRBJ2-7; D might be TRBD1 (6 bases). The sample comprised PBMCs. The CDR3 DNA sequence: TGTGCCAGCAGTGAGGGACAACCCTACGAGCAGTACTTC. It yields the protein CASSEGQPYEQYF.